This T cell receptor (beta chain) was sequenced for a study of blood T cells in healthy people across ages. Whole-study results and caveats: Naive T cell percentage showed a strong correlation with the diversity of TCR beta.

As to this clonotype: Its cognate antigen is unknown.

The second PCR ran roughly 7 to 11 cycles with a sample-barcoded 5' primer and J-beta primers. The authors tagged each cDNA molecule using a template-switch adaptor with 12 random nucleotides. MiXCR, run by TCRdb on the 5' RACE reads, gives a single entry per CDR3 protein. The sample contains about 650,000 distinct CDR3 sequences, 52% of which appear only once. This CDR3 is 11 amino acids long. Trimming took 0 bases from V and 12 from J, leaving 11 bases between them. Germline CDR1 SQVTM, CDR2 ANQGSEA. The specimen sequenced was blood. This sequence joins TRBV29-1 and TRBJ2-5, with D unclear. The source is a woman older than 75 in good health. CDR3 sequence reads: CSVEDAGQKYF. The CDR3 region has the DNA TGCAGCGTTGAAGACGCAGGTCAGAAGTACTTC. The full variable domain, in which reference TRBV29-1 and TRBJ2-5 provide the parts outside the CDR3, is SAVISQKPSRDICQRGTSLTIQCQVDSQVTMMFWYRQQPGQSLTLIATANQGSEATYESGFVIDKFPISRPNLTFSTLTVSNMSPEDSSIYLCSVEDAGQKYFGPGTRLLVL.